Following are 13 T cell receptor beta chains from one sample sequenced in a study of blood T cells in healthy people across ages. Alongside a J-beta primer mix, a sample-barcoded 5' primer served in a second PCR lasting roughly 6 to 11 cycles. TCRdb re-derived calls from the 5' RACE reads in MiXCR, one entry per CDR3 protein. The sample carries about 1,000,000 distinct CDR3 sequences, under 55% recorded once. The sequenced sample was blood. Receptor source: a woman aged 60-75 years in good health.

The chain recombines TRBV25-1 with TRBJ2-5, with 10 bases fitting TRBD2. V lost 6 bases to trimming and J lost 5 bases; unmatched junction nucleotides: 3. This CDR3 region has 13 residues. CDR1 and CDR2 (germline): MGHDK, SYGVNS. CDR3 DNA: TGTGCCAGCAGCGGGACTAGCGTGGAGACCCAGTACTTC. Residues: CASSGTSVETQYF.

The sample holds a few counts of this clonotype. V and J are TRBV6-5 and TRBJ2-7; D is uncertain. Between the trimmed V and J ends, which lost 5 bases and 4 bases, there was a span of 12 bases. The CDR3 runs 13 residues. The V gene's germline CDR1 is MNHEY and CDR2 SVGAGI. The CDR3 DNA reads TGTGCCAGCAGTCCTCCCTCCAAATACGAGCAGTACTTC. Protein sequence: CASSPPSKYEQYF.

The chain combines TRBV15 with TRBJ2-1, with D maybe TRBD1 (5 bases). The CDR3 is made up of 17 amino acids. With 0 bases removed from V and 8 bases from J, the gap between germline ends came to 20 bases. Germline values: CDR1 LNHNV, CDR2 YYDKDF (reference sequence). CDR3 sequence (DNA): TGTGCCACCAGCAGAGATAGCTTCCAGGGTGGTATGGATGAGCAGTTCTTC. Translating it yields CATSRDSFQGGMDEQFF.

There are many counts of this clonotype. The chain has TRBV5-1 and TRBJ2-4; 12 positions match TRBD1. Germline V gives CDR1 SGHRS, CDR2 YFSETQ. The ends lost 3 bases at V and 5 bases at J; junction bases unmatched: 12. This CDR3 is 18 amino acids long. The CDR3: CASSSRDRGLQGENIQYF. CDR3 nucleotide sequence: TGCGCCAGCAGCTCCCGGGACAGGGGGCTGCAGGGGGAAAACATTCAGTACTTC.

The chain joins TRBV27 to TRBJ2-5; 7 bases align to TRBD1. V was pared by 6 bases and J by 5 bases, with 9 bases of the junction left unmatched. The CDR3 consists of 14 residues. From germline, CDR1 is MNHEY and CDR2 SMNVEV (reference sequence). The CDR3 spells CASRTTGVGETQYF. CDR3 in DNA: TGTGCCAGCAGAACAACAGGGGTGGGGGAGACCCAGTACTTC.

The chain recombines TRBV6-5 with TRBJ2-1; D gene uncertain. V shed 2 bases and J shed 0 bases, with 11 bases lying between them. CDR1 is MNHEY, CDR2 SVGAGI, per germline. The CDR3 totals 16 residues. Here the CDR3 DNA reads TGTGCCAGCAGTTACGTGGCCCTGAGCTCCTACAATGAGCAGTTCTTC. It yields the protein CASSYVALSSYNEQFF.

CDR3 DNA: TGTGCCAGCAGCACTGCGGCTGCTATTGGCGGCTACACCTTC. Amino acid sequence: CASSTAAAIGGYTF. This rearrangement joins TRBV7-8 to TRBJ1-2; D remains ambiguous. The germline V gene encodes CDR1 SGHVS and CDR2 FQNEAQ. V was pared by 5 bases and J by 8 bases, with 18 bases between. CDR3 length: 14 residues. Drawing the rest from reference TRBV7-8 and TRBJ1-2, the complete variable domain is GAGVSQSPRYKVAKRGQDVALRCDPISGHVSLFWYQQALGQGPEFLTYFQNEAQLDKSGLPSDRFFAERPEGSVSTLKIQRTQQEDSAVYLCASSTAAAIGGYTFGSGTRLTVV.

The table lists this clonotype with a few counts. The CDR3 DNA reads TGTGCCAGCAGGGGGGGCTACACCTTC. Protein sequence: CASRGGYTF. V usage is TRBV6-2 or TRBV6-3 and J usage is TRBJ1-2; D gene uncertain. Deletions cut 6 bases from V and 8 bases from J, with 4 bases between. This CDR3 has 9 amino acids. The V gene's germline CDR1 is MNHEY and CDR2 SVGEGT.

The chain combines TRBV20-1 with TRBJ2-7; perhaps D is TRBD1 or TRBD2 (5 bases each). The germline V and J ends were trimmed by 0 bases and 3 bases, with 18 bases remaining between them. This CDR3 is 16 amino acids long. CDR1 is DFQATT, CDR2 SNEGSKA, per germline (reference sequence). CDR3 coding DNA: TGCAGTGCTAGAGAAGGGACCGGGGATCTCCGCTACGAGCAGTACTTC. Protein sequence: CSAREGTGDLRYEQYF.

CDR3 amino acids: CASRGDRKTPDTEAFF. Here the CDR3 DNA reads TGTGCCAGCAGGGGTGACAGGAAAACGCCAGACACTGAAGCTTTCTTT. The chain couples TRBV6-6 to TRBJ1-1; D might be TRBD1 (6 bases). V lost 6 bases, J lost 3 bases, and 20 bases lay in between. The CDR3 contains 16 residues. Germline assignment: CDR1 MNHNY and CDR2 SVGAGI (reference sequence).

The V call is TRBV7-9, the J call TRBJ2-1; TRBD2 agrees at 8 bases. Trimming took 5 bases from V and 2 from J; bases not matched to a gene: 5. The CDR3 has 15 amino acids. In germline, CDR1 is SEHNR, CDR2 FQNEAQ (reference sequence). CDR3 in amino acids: CASSRLSGTYNEQFF. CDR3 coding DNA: TGTGCCAGCAGCAGACTTAGCGGGACCTACAATGAGCAGTTCTTC.

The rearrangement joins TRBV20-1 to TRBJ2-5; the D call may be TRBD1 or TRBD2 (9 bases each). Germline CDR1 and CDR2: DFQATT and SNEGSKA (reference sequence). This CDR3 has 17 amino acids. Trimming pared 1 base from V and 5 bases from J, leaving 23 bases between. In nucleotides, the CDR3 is TGCAGTGCTAGAGGGGACAGGGCTAGCGGGATCAGGGAGACCCAGTACTTC. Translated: CSARGDRASGIRETQYF.

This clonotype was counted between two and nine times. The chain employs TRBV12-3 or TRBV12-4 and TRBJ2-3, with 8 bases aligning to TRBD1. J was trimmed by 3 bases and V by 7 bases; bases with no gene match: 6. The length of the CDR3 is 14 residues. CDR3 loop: CASTFDRGTDTQYF. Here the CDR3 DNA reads TGTGCCAGCACCTTTGACAGGGGTACAGATACGCAGTATTTT.